Below, 29 T cell receptor beta chains from the same sample are listed, as sequenced in a study of neurological immune-mediated disorders. Each CDR3 protein gets one entry after TCRdb re-called the 5' RACE reads with MiXCR. The data show more than 50,000 distinct CDR3 sequences, with 3% to 4% seen just once and approximately 7% held by the top ten. Sequencing input: PBMCs. These receptors were taken from a woman between 55 and 75 years old with multiple sclerosis.

This clonotype came up many times. This sequence joins TRBV5-1 and TRBJ2-5; TRBD2 matches 8 bases. After removal of 2 bases from V and 5 bases from J, the junction contained 5 bases not matched to a gene. CDR1 and CDR2 from the germline V gene are SGHRS and YFSETQ. The CDR3 length is 14 residues. In nucleotides, the CDR3 is TGCGCCAGCAGCTTAGCGGGAGCGGGGGAGACCCAGTACTTC. It is translated as CASSLAGAGETQYF.

This clonotype occurred many times. The rearrangement uses TRBV5-6 and TRBJ2-2; 7 nucleotides agree with TRBD1. Germline values: CDR1 SGHDT, CDR2 YYEEEE. With V trimmed by 0 bases and J by 6 bases, 8 bases remained unmatched. This CDR3 has 16 residues. The CDR3 loop reads CASSLVDREFAGELFF. The CDR3 DNA is TGTGCCAGCAGCTTGGTCGACAGGGAGTTCGCCGGGGAGCTGTTTTTT.

There are many counts of this clonotype. Relative to the germline gene, one junction end is altered; a read error may explain this. The V gene is TRBV5-1, the J gene TRBJ1-2; D ambiguous. The CDR3 covers 13 residues. The germline V gene encodes CDR1 SGHRS and CDR2 YFSETQ. The CDR3 region has the DNA TGCGCCAGCAGGAATCAACAAGATTTTTCCTCAGCCTTC. Protein: CASRNQQDFSSAF. The complete variable domain, with remaining parts taken from reference TRBV5-1 and TRBJ1-2, reads KAGVTQTPRYLIKTRGQQVTLSCSPISGHRSVSWYQQTPGQGLQFLFEYFSETQRNKGNFPGRFSGRQFSNSRSEMNVSTLELGDSALYLCASRNQQDFSSAFGSGTRLTVV.

In its sample, this clonotype was seen many times. The chain joins TRBV20-1 to TRBJ2-3, with no clear D. There are 15 residues in the CDR3. Trimming left V 0 bases short and J 2 bases short, with 12 bases between. CDR1 is DFQATT, CDR2 SNEGSKA, per germline (reference sequence). The CDR3 protein is CSARDLRRYTDTQYF. In nucleotides, the CDR3 is TGCAGTGCTAGAGATTTGAGGCGGTACACAGATACGCAGTATTTT.

This clonotype was counted many times. The chain is built from TRBV29-1 and TRBJ2-1; the match to TRBD1 covers 7 bases. The CDR3 extends over 13 amino acids. Germline V gene lookup returns CDR1 SQVTM and CDR2 ANQGSEA. J gave up 5 bases and V 6 bases, and 7 bases lay outside the gene matches. This CDR3 reads CSVPKGADNEQFF. CDR3 sequence (DNA): TGCAGCGTGCCAAAGGGGGCGGACAATGAGCAGTTCTTC.

This clonotype was counted many times. This chain uses TRBV6-5 with TRBJ2-7, with 14 bases that match TRBD2. V lost 2 bases and J lost 3; bases outside the gene matches: 12. The CDR3 sequence is 19 residues long. Per the germline V gene, CDR1 is MNHEY and CDR2 is SVGAGI. The CDR3 loop is CASSYTWAGTSGSVYEQYF. The CDR3 DNA reads as TGTGCCAGCAGTTACACCTGGGCCGGGACTAGCGGGAGTGTCTACGAGCAGTACTTC.

This clonotype has a count of ten or more. The chain uses TRBV20-1 and TRBJ2-2; D might be TRBD1 or TRBD2, each matching 7 bases. CDR1 and CDR2 (germline): DFQATT, SNEGSKA (reference sequence). Trimming removed 0 bases at V and 7 bases at J, with 15 bases between. The CDR3 has 15 residues. The CDR3 coding sequence is TGCAGTGCTAGAGATGGGAGGGGGCTGGGCGGGGAGCTGTTTTTT. Translating it yields CSARDGRGLGGELFF.

This clonotype was observed many times. The DNA for the CDR3 is TGCAGCGTATCCATCGGACAGTTGGGCACTGAAGCTTTCTTT. This codes for CSVSIGQLGTEAFF. The chain has TRBV29-1 and TRBJ1-1; perhaps TRBD1 as D (6 bases). This CDR3 is 14 amino acids long. CDR1 is SQVTM, CDR2 ANQGSEA, per germline. Trimming left V 6 bases short and J 4 bases short, with 18 bases between.

V is TRBV7-2 and J is TRBJ1-2; no firm D call. The CDR3 covers 14 residues. Germline CDR1 reads SGHTA; CDR2 reads FQGNSA. The V gene lost 7 bases and the J gene lost 0 bases, with 12 bases spanning the gap. The CDR3 DNA is TGTGCCAGCAACCCCCGGACGGCTAACTATGGCTACACCTTC. Residues: CASNPRTANYGYTF.

The table lists this clonotype with a few counts. The chain is built from TRBV2 and TRBJ2-7; D is unclear. V dropped 5 bases and J dropped 1 base, with 0 bases sitting between them. CDR1 and CDR2 (germline): SNHLY, FYNNEI. The CDR3 has 10 amino acids. DNA of the CDR3: TGTGCCAGCAGTTCCTACGAGCAGTACTTC. Translation: CASSSYEQYF.

Many counts were recorded for this clonotype. This chain links TRBV4-1 with TRBJ2-4, with D perhaps matching TRBD2 (5 bases). V was cut by 4 bases and J by 6 bases, with 16 bases left in between. This CDR3 region has 15 residues. Germline V gene lookup returns CDR1 MGHRA and CDR2 YSYEKL. CDR3 residues: CASSRGTSPANIQYF. The CDR3 DNA reads as TGCGCCAGCAGCCGGGGAACTAGTCCGGCAAACATTCAGTACTTC.

This clonotype was observed many times. V gene TRBV20-1 combines with J gene TRBJ1-1; D is unclear. Germline loops: CDR1 DFQATT, CDR2 SNEGSKA (reference sequence). Trimming cost V 2 bases and J 2 bases, with 6 bases left between them. The length of the CDR3 is 12 residues. The CDR3 protein is CSARKDNTEAFF. CDR3 in DNA: TGCAGTGCTAGAAAGGATAACACTGAAGCTTTCTTT.

This clonotype appeared many times. This chain joins TRBV5-1 and TRBJ2-1; no firm D call. V was cut by 3 bases and J by 2 bases, with 12 bases left in between. Germline V CDR1 and CDR2: SGHRS, YFSETQ. The CDR3 totals 15 residues. CDR3 protein: CASSSGLGAYNEQFF. The CDR3 DNA reads as TGCGCCAGCAGCTCAGGCCTGGGCGCCTACAATGAGCAGTTCTTC.

At least ten counts were recorded for this clonotype. This chain connects TRBV20-1 to TRBJ2-5, with 10 nucleotides matching TRBD2. Germline values: CDR1 DFQATT, CDR2 SNEGSKA (reference sequence). Germline trimming cut 5 bases from V and 5 bases from J; bases unmatched to any gene: 11. CDR3 length equals 15 residues. This chain's CDR3 is CSAVGLAGGGETQYF. CDR3 coding DNA: TGCAGTGCTGTAGGTTTAGCGGGGGGAGGGGAGACCCAGTACTTC.

This clonotype was seen many times. The V call is TRBV5-6, the J call TRBJ2-1; TRBD2 might be the D (6 bases). The CDR3 has 14 residues. Germline V gene lookup returns CDR1 SGHDT and CDR2 YYEEEE. Trimming removed 0 bases from V and 8 bases from J, with 12 bases in between. The CDR3 DNA is TGTGCCAGCAGCTTGGGTCCGGAGCGGGATGAGCAGTTCTTC. Translated, it gives CASSLGPERDEQFF.

The sample holds many counts of this clonotype. V and J are TRBV4-1 and TRBJ2-7, with D unclear. Germline V gene lookup returns CDR1 MGHRA and CDR2 YSYEKL. Between the trimmed V and J ends, which lost 4 bases and 5 bases, there was a span of 9 bases. The CDR3 runs 12 residues. CDR3 residues: CASSPDFDEQYF. The CDR3 DNA sequence: TGCGCCAGCAGCCCGGATTTCGACGAGCAGTACTTC.

This clonotype occurred many times. The chain has TRBV20-1 and TRBJ2-1; 8 bases fit TRBD2. Germline trimming cut 6 bases from V and 12 bases from J; bases unmatched to any gene: 13. Germline V lookup: CDR1 DFQATT, CDR2 SNEGSKA (reference sequence). There are 13 residues in the CDR3. The CDR3 nucleotides are TGCAGTGCCACTAGGACTAGCCGACAGGCGCAGTTCTTC. Amino acid sequence: CSATRTSRQAQFF.

This clonotype appeared many times. The chain employs TRBV20-1 and TRBJ1-4; the match to TRBD1 covers 8 bases. Germline lookup yields CDR1 DFQATT and CDR2 SNEGSKA (reference sequence). After removal of 3 bases from V and 6 bases from J, the junction contained 9 bases not matched to a gene. CDR3 length: 15 amino acids. The DNA of the CDR3 is TGCAGTGCTAGTACTGACAGGGGATGGGATGAAAAACTGTTTTTT. As protein: CSASTDRGWDEKLFF.

This clonotype was counted ten times or more. J is TRBJ2-3 and V is TRBV7-6; D possibly corresponds to TRBD2 (6 bases). V was clipped by 4 bases and J by 4 bases, with 12 bases between them. There are 14 residues in the CDR3. CDR1 is SGHVS and CDR2 is FNYEAQ in the germline V gene. CDR3 coding DNA: TGTGCCAGCAGCTCTGGGGGGTGGGCAGATACGCAGTATTTT. Amino acid sequence: CASSSGGWADTQYF.

This clonotype has a count of ten or more. This chain joins TRBV7-2 and TRBJ1-2; 9 positions match TRBD1. V was clipped by 4 bases and J by 2 bases; unmatched bases: 5. CDR3 length: 15 residues. CDR1 is SGHTA, CDR2 FQGNSA, per germline. The CDR3 here is CASSSWTGANYGYTF. DNA for the CDR3: TGTGCCAGCAGCTCCTGGACAGGGGCGAACTATGGCTACACCTTC. Drawing the rest from reference TRBV7-2 and TRBJ1-2, the complete variable domain is GAGVSQSPSNKVTEKGKDVELRCDPISGHTALYWYRQSLGQGLEFLIYFQGNSAPDKSGLPSDRFSAERTGGSVSTLTIQRTQQEDSAVYLCASSSWTGANYGYTFGSGTRLTVV.

Many counts were recorded for this clonotype. CDR3 nucleotide sequence: TGTGCCAGCAGTTTAAGAGGGGGCGGCGGCACTGAAGCTTTCTTT. This sequence encodes CASSLRGGGGTEAFF. This chain uses TRBV12-3 or TRBV12-4 with TRBJ1-1; 7 positions match TRBD1. Unmatched junction bases numbered 7, after V lost 2 bases and J lost 4 bases. This CDR3 spans 15 amino acids.

This clonotype was detected a few times. The chain employs TRBV28 and TRBJ2-4; a possible D gene is TRBD1 (6 bases). The V gene's germline CDR1 is MDHEN and CDR2 SYDVKM. V gave up 4 bases and J gave up 6 bases, with 22 bases separating them. This CDR3 has 17 amino acids. CDR3 DNA: TGTGCCAGCAGTTCCCTCCTAACAGGGTGGAGCGGAAACATTCAGTACTTC. Translating gives CASSSLLTGWSGNIQYF. Using reference TRBV28 and TRBJ2-4 for the parts outside the CDR3, the full variable domain is DVKVTQSSRYLVKRTGEKVFLECVQDMDHENMFWYRQDPGLGLRLIYFSYDVKMKEKGDIPEGYSVSREKKERFSLILESASTNQTSMYLCASSSLLTGWSGNIQYFGAGTRLSVL.

This clonotype has ten or more counts. This sequence joins TRBV9 and TRBJ2-1; the D gene is possibly TRBD2 (6 bases). CDR1 is SGDLS, CDR2 YYNGEE, per germline. This CDR3 spans 14 amino acids. V was trimmed by 4 bases and J by 7 bases, leaving 15 bases between them. The CDR3 here is CASSPWAGRNEQFF. CDR3 sequence (DNA): TGTGCCAGCAGCCCTTGGGCAGGGAGGAATGAGCAGTTCTTC.

At least ten counts were recorded for this clonotype. The V and J genes are TRBV18 and TRBJ2-7; 11 positions agree with TRBD1. This CDR3 region has 14 residues. CDR1 and CDR2 (germline): KGHSH, LQKENI. V shed 3 bases, J shed 5 bases, and the junction held 3 bases outside the gene matches. The DNA for the CDR3 is TGTGCCAGCTCACCCCGGACAGGGGGCGACGAGCAGTACTTC. Amino acids: CASSPRTGGDEQYF.

This clonotype has a count of ten or more. V gene TRBV7-9 combines with J gene TRBJ2-3; D is tentatively TRBD1 or TRBD2 (5 bases each). The V end was cut by 1 base, the J end by 5 bases, with 10 bases between. Germline V lookup: CDR1 SEHNR, CDR2 FQNEAQ (reference sequence). This CDR3 has 14 residues. The CDR3 region has the DNA TGTGCCAGCAGCTTAGAACGGGACGGAGATACGCAGTATTTT. This encodes CASSLERDGDTQYF.

This clonotype showed up many times. The gene calls are TRBV6-2 or TRBV6-3 and TRBJ1-1; TRBD1 matches at 7 bases. CDR1 and CDR2 (germline): MNHEY, SVGEGT. CDR3 length: 14 amino acids. Germline trimming cut 6 bases from V and 2 bases from J; bases unmatched to any gene: 6. The CDR3 coding sequence is TGTGCCAGCAGCTCGCCAGGGGGAAACACTGAAGCTTTCTTT. It codes for CASSSPGGNTEAFF.

This clonotype was recorded at least ten times. The chain recombines TRBV18 with TRBJ2-5; no reliable D call. This CDR3 is 14 amino acids long. V lost 0 bases to trimming and J lost 0 bases, with 5 bases between them. Per the germline V gene, CDR1 is KGHSH and CDR2 is LQKENI. The CDR3 protein is CASSPPWNQETQYF. As DNA, the CDR3 is TGTGCCAGCTCACCACCCTGGAACCAAGAGACCCAGTACTTC.

This clonotype was detected many times. The chain is built from TRBV27 and TRBJ2-1; 8 bases align to TRBD2. Per germline, CDR1 MNHEY and CDR2 SMNVEV (reference sequence). With 5 bases clipped from V and 5 bases from J, the junction kept 8 bases outside the gene matches. The CDR3 spans 15 residues. CDR3 protein: CASSLVGGVNNEQFF. In nucleotides, the CDR3 is TGTGCCAGCAGTCTCGTCGGGGGGGTAAACAATGAGCAGTTCTTC.

The rearrangement links TRBV3-1 to TRBJ2-3, with D hard to call. The V end lost 2 bases, the J end lost 4 bases, and 10 bases lay between the germline ends. Looked up from germline, CDR1 is LGHDT and CDR2 is YNNKEL (reference sequence). The CDR3 length is 14 residues. The CDR3 nucleotides are TGTGCCAGCAGCCAAACCCCCGCACCAGATACGCAGTATTTT. Its protein product is CASSQTPAPDTQYF.